Below are 5 T cell receptor beta chains sequenced from a single sample in a study of monozygotic twins with inflammatory bowel disease. TCRdb reprocessed the 5' RACE reads; each CDR3 protein has one entry and no DNA is given. In total, the table holds about 160,000 distinct CDR3 sequences. The sample taken for sequencing was blood. These receptors all stem from a human donor with ulcerative colitis or Crohn's disease, or a healthy co-twin of an affected twin (not recorded which).

The chain combines TRBV5-1 with TRBJ2-3; the D call of TRBD1 rests on TCRdb alone, since no DNA is present to check it. The CDR3 is 16 amino acids. Germline lookup yields CDR1 SGHRS and CDR2 YFSETQ. This chain's CDR3 is CASSLDGTGFADTQYF. The entire variable domain, with the rest obtained from reference TRBV5-1 and TRBJ2-3, is as follows: KAGVTQTPRYLIKTRGQQVTLSCSPISGHRSVSWYQQTPGQGLQFLFEYFSETQRNKGNFPGRFSGRQFSNSRSEMNVSTLELGDSALYLCASSLDGTGFADTQYFGPGTRLTVL.

This chain's CDR3 is CASSHAGTLANTGELFF. V and J are TRBV4-2 and TRBJ2-2; absent DNA, TCRdb's TRBD2 call cannot be checked. Per the germline V gene, CDR1 is LGHNA and CDR2 is YNFKEQ. The CDR3 extends over 17 amino acids.

This chain links TRBV30 with TRBJ2-5; TCRdb indicates TRBD2, and absent DNA this call remains unverified. CDR1 is GTSNPN and CDR2 is SVGIG in the germline V gene (reference sequence). CDR3 length equals 15 residues. CDR3: CAWSSGPTLRETQYF.

This sequence joins TRBV6-5 and TRBJ2-2; TCRdb indicates TRBD1, and absent DNA this call remains unverified. The CDR3 extends over 16 amino acids. CDR1 is MNHEY and CDR2 is SVGAGI in the germline V gene. The CDR3 spells CASSYSGQGDTGELFF.

The V gene is TRBV29-1, the J gene TRBJ2-1. The CDR3 length is 13 residues. The V gene's germline CDR1 is SQVTM and CDR2 ANQGSEA. CDR3 protein: CSGSGGSYNEQFF.